These 26 T cell receptor beta chains originate from one sample sequenced in a study of blood T cell repertoires in COVID-19 (dated by TCRdb to the early 2020s). Libraries were built with the immunoSEQ multiplex PCR assay. TCRdb obtained this table from immuneACCESS and retained in-frame rearrangements with V and J assigned. These tables miss some clones; where compared with another copy, unresolved V genes account for less than half of the shortfall, and the remainder is unexplained. This sample lists 60,000 to 70,000 clones; 88% were detected once. The ten biggest clones cover about 9.5% of the sample. Sequenced: PBMCs or T cells enriched from blood (not recorded which). The receptors derive from a woman aged 40 to 50 who had recovered from COVID-19.

The chain couples TRBV12-5 to TRBJ2-1, with D maybe TRBD2 (5 bases). The CDR3 spans 20 residues. The V and J ends lost 0 bases and 2 bases respectively, with 23 bases between them. Germline CDR1 reads LGHNT; CDR2 reads FRNRAP. The DNA for the CDR3 is TGTGCTAGTGGTTTGGTCTTATCAACCCTAAGCGGCGGTACCTACAATGAGCAGTTCTTC. This encodes CASGLVLSTLSGGTYNEQFF.

The rearrangement links TRBV19 to TRBJ2-5; 11 bases agree with TRBD2. The V and J ends lost 10 bases and 3 bases, in that order; junction bases with no gene match: 16. Germline values: CDR1 LNHDA, CDR2 SQIVND (reference sequence). The CDR3 has 17 residues. The CDR3 spells CATDGGRLAGRKETQYF. Written as DNA, the CDR3 is TGTGCCACCGACGGTGGCAGACTAGCGGGGAGGAAAGAGACCCAGTACTTC. The whole variable domain, remainder taken from reference TRBV19 and TRBJ2-5, is DGGITQSPKYLFRKEGQNVTLSCEQNLNHDAMYWYRQDPGQGLRLIYYSQIVNDFQKGDIAEGYSVSREKKESFPLTVTSAQKNPTAFYLCATDGGRLAGRKETQYFGPGTRLLVL.

The chain uses TRBV11-3 and TRBJ1-4, with 8 bases identical to TRBD1. The CDR3 is 15 residues long. Unmatched junction bases numbered 3, after V lost 5 bases and J lost 1 base. Per the germline V gene, CDR1 is SGHNT and CDR2 is YENEEA. The CDR3 coding sequence is TGTGCCAGCAGCCCCGGACAGGGAACTAATGAAAAACTGTTTTTT. It translates to CASSPGQGTNEKLFF.

V gene TRBV7-2 combines with J gene TRBJ1-2, with 7 positions matching TRBD1. CDR3 length: 16 amino acids. With 1 base clipped from V and 4 bases from J, the junction kept 9 bases outside the gene matches. Germline values: CDR1 SGHTA, CDR2 FQGNSA. The CDR3 region is CASSLEGQGGTYGYTF. CDR3 nucleotide sequence: TGTGCCAGCAGCTTAGAGGGGCAGGGGGGCACCTATGGCTACACCTTC.

V usage is TRBV3-1 (or the pseudogene TRBV3-2) and J usage is TRBJ2-3, with 9 bases that match TRBD2. After removal of 4 bases from V and 2 bases from J, the junction contained 4 bases not matched to a gene. The CDR3 spans 15 residues. The V gene's germline CDR1 is LGHDT and CDR2 YNNKEL (reference sequence). The CDR3 bases are TGTGCCAGCAGCCTAGCGGGGGCCGACACAGATACGCAGTATTTT. The encoded protein is CASSLAGADTDTQYF.

The CDR3, as DNA: TGTGCCAGCAGCTCGGATCAGACTCGTAACTATGGCTACACCTTC. Residues: CASSSDQTRNYGYTF. The chain couples TRBV5-4 to TRBJ1-2; no reliable D call. The germline CDR1 and CDR2 sequences are SGHNT and YYREEE (reference sequence). The CDR3 runs 15 residues. V was trimmed by 3 bases and J by 1 base, leaving 13 bases between them.

The J gene is TRBJ2-7, the V gene TRBV2, with unresolved D. Trimming cost V 7 bases and J 1 base, with 5 bases left between them. The CDR3 runs to 11 residues. CDR1 and CDR2 (germline): SNHLY, FYNNEI. The CDR3 sequence: CASTRSYEQYF. The CDR3 region has the DNA TGTGCCAGCACTAGGTCCTACGAGCAGTACTTC.

The CDR3 coding sequence is TGCGCCAGCAGCTACCGGGACAGGAACACTGAAGCTTTCTTT. It encodes CASSYRDRNTEAFF. This chain links TRBV5-1 with TRBJ1-1; TRBD1 matches at 7 bases. CDR1 and CDR2 (germline): SGHRS, YFSETQ. This CDR3 is built from 14 residues. V dropped 3 bases and J dropped 1; count of bases not matched to a gene: 3.

The sample holds one count of this clone. The J gene is TRBJ2-5, the V gene TRBV19; D might be TRBD1 (5 bases). The CDR3 length is 16 residues. Germline V CDR1 and CDR2: LNHDA, SQIVND (reference sequence). V was pared by 1 base and J by 3 bases, with 15 bases between. CDR3: CASSIAGAGLEETQYF. Here the CDR3 DNA reads TGTGCCAGTAGTATAGCTGGGGCAGGGCTAGAAGAGACCCAGTACTTC.

The chain has TRBV3-1 (or the pseudogene TRBV3-2) and TRBJ2-2; 7 bases line up with TRBD1. The CDR3 has 14 amino acids. V dropped 6 bases and J dropped 4; count of bases not matched to a gene: 5. Germline V gene lookup returns CDR1 LGHDT and CDR2 YNNKEL (reference sequence). In DNA, the CDR3 is TGTGCCAGCAGGCTTGGACAGGCCACCGGGGAGCTGTTTTTT. Translating gives CASRLGQATGELFF.

The gene calls are TRBV4-2 and TRBJ1-1; the match to TRBD1 covers 11 bases. This CDR3 is built from 16 residues. Germline V gives CDR1 LGHNA, CDR2 YNFKEQ. The junction had 14 bases not matched to a gene; V was cut back by 3 bases and J by 11 bases. CDR3 sequence: CASSQRTGGEVSRAFF. The CDR3, as DNA: TGTGCCAGCAGCCAGAGGACAGGGGGCGAGGTAAGTCGCGCTTTCTTT.

The J gene is TRBJ2-3, the V gene TRBV5-6, with D perhaps matching TRBD1 (6 bases). Trimming removed 4 bases at V and 4 bases at J, with 13 bases between. Germline values: CDR1 SGHDT, CDR2 YYEEEE. The CDR3 is 14 residues long. The CDR3 DNA sequence: TGTGCCAGCAGCCCTTACAGGGCAGCAGATACGCAGTATTTT. Its translation: CASSPYRAADTQYF.

This chain connects TRBV20-1 to TRBJ2-5; 9 bases are shared with TRBD2. V dropped 3 bases and J dropped 7; count of bases not matched to a gene: 18. Looked up from germline, CDR1 is DFQATT and CDR2 is SNEGSKA (reference sequence). This CDR3 is built from 17 residues. Written as DNA, the CDR3 is TGCAGTGCTAGTGGGAGCGGGGGGTATCATTTGCCAGGGACCCAGTACTTC. Encoded protein: CSASGSGGYHLPGTQYF.

This sequence joins TRBV6-4 and TRBJ1-6; TRBD1 might be the D (5 bases). CDR3 length equals 13 residues. The V gene's germline CDR1 is MRHNA and CDR2 SNTAGT. With 6 bases removed from V and 10 bases from J, the gap between germline ends came to 13 bases. The CDR3 is CASRQDMVSPLHF. The DNA of the CDR3 is TGTGCCAGCAGACAGGACATGGTATCACCCCTCCACTTT.

The V gene is TRBV7-6, the J gene TRBJ2-1, with 9 bases fitting TRBD1. V lost 6 bases to trimming and J lost 8 bases; unmatched junction nucleotides: 11. CDR1 and CDR2 from the germline V gene are SGHVS and FNYEAQ. The CDR3 runs 15 residues. CDR3 DNA sequence: TGTGCCAGCAGGGGGACCGGGACAGGGTCCCATGAGCAGTTCTTC. It encodes CASRGTGTGSHEQFF. Variable domain in full (rest from reference TRBV7-6 and TRBJ2-1): GAGVSQSPRYKVTKRGQDVALRCDPISGHVSLYWYRQALGQGPEFLTYFNYEAQQDKSGLPNDRFSAERPEGSISTLTIQRTEQRDSAMYRCASRGTGTGSHEQFFGPGTRLTVL.

This chain uses TRBV5-6 with TRBJ1-4; weak D call: TRBD1 (6 bases). The CDR3 has 18 residues. Per the germline V gene, CDR1 is SGHDT and CDR2 is YYEEEE. V was pared by 3 bases and J by 5 bases, with 23 bases between. The CDR3 nucleotides are TGTGCCAGCAGCTCCAGGGGAAAGCCCCCCCCTCTAAATGAAAAACTGTTTTTT. Translating it yields CASSSRGKPPPLNEKLFF.

The chain couples TRBV27 to TRBJ2-6; D possibly corresponds to TRBD1 (5 bases). CDR1 and CDR2 (germline): MNHEY, SMNVEV (reference sequence). With 6 bases removed from V and 1 base from J, the gap between germline ends came to 10 bases. CDR3 length: 15 amino acids. This CDR3 is CASSRQISGANVLTF. In nucleotides, the CDR3 is TGTGCCAGCAGCCGACAGATTTCTGGGGCCAACGTCCTGACTTTC.

This clone has just one count. The rearrangement links TRBV11-2 to TRBJ1-1; D perhaps matches TRBD1 (6 bases). This CDR3 has 15 residues. Deletions cut 5 bases from V and 8 bases from J, with 21 bases between. Germline assignment: CDR1 SGHAT and CDR2 FQNNGV. The CDR3 region has the DNA TGTGCCAGCAGCGTGGAACTCGGGACACACTTAGAAGCTTTCTTT. This translates into CASSVELGTHLEAFF.

V usage is TRBV5-1 and J usage is TRBJ2-7; 13 bases map to TRBD2. The CDR3 runs 16 residues. The ends lost 2 bases at V and 5 bases at J; junction bases unmatched: 7. CDR1 and CDR2 from the germline V gene are SGHRS and YFSETQ. The CDR3 DNA is TGCGCCAGCAGCTTCTCCCGACTAGCGGGGGGTCACGAGCAGTACTTC. Its translation is CASSFSRLAGGHEQYF.

This clone occurred many times. The CDR3: CASNGGMTGELFF. DNA for the CDR3: TGTGCCAGCAACGGCGGGATGACCGGGGAGCTGTTTTTT. The V gene is TRBV3-1 (or the pseudogene TRBV3-2), the J gene TRBJ2-2; D might be TRBD2 (6 bases). The V gene's germline CDR1 is LGHDT and CDR2 YNNKEL (reference sequence). CDR3 length: 13 residues. V lost 7 bases, J lost 5 bases, and 11 bases lay in between.

The chain is built from TRBV5-4 and TRBJ1-1; D is ambiguous. CDR3 size: 13 residues. Trimming left V 2 bases short and J 0 bases short, with 5 bases between. The V gene's germline CDR1 is SGHNT and CDR2 YYREEE (reference sequence). The DNA of the CDR3 is TGTGCCAGCAGCTTTAGTATGAACACTGAAGCTTTCTTT. This sequence encodes CASSFSMNTEAFF.

This clone showed up just once. The V and J genes are TRBV10-1 and TRBJ2-3; 8 nucleotides match TRBD2. V gave up 0 bases and J gave up 2 bases; unmatched junction bases: 4. In germline, CDR1 is WNHNN, CDR2 SYGVQD (reference sequence). The CDR3 length is 16 residues. CDR3 coding DNA: TGCGCCAGCAGTGAGTCTCGGGGGGGGCCCACAGATACGCAGTATTTT. Translation gives CASSESRGGPTDTQYF.

This clone was seen more than once but under ten times. The rearrangement uses TRBV19 and TRBJ1-1, with 7 bases aligning to TRBD1. The junction had 8 bases not matched to a gene; V was cut back by 7 bases and J by 3 bases. The CDR3 is 14 amino acids. Per germline, CDR1 LNHDA and CDR2 SQIVND (reference sequence). CDR3 loop: CASTKGAGDTEAFF. In nucleotides, the CDR3 is TGTGCCAGTACCAAGGGGGCAGGGGACACTGAAGCTTTCTTT. The variable domain in full, with the rest retrieved from reference TRBV19 and TRBJ1-1, is DGGITQSPKYLFRKEGQNVTLSCEQNLNHDAMYWYRQDPGQGLRLIYYSQIVNDFQKGDIAEGYSVSREKKESFPLTVTSAQKNPTAFYLCASTKGAGDTEAFFGQGTRLTVV.

V gene TRBV18 combines with J gene TRBJ1-6, with D uncertain. The germline gives CDR1 KGHSH, CDR2 LQKENI. CDR3 size: 16 residues. V shed 3 bases and J shed 0 bases, with 9 bases lying between them. CDR3 sequence reads: CASSPSASSYNSPLHF. The CDR3 DNA follows: TGTGCCAGCTCACCCTCCGCGAGCTCCTATAATTCACCCCTCCACTTT.

The rearrangement uses TRBV19 and TRBJ2-7; 7 bases fit TRBD1. This CDR3 is 13 amino acids long. The V gene end was trimmed by 10 bases and the J gene end by 5 bases; junction bases not matched to a gene: 11. Looked up from germline, CDR1 is LNHDA and CDR2 is SQIVND (reference sequence). CDR3 in amino acids: CATQGQLDHEQYF. The CDR3 nucleotides read TGTGCCACCCAGGGACAGCTAGACCACGAGCAGTACTTC.

This rearrangement joins TRBV7-6 to TRBJ2-3; D is ambiguous. Germline CDR1 and CDR2: SGHVS and FNYEAQ. Trimming left V 4 bases short and J 2 bases short, with 4 bases between. The CDR3 has 12 amino acids. The CDR3 DNA is TGTGCCAGCAGCTCGGTCACAGATACGCAGTATTTT. As protein: CASSSVTDTQYF. Combining the CDR3 with reference TRBV7-6 and TRBJ2-3 gives the whole variable domain GAGVSQSPRYKVTKRGQDVALRCDPISGHVSLYWYRQALGQGPEFLTYFNYEAQQDKSGLPNDRFSAERPEGSISTLTIQRTEQRDSAMYRCASSSVTDTQYFGPGTRLTVL.